The clone carrying this TCR beta chain was seen ten or more times. What it binds is unknown. This CDR3 comprises 16 residues. The V segment lost 1 base and the J segment 7 bases; nucleotides outside the gene matches: 7. Germline assignment: CDR1 LGHNA and CDR2 YNFKEQ. Making use of molecular barcodes, quantitative 5'-RACE generated TCR beta libraries. In TCRdb, the 5' RACE reads were re-called with MiXCR into one record per CDR3 protein. The data contain 150,000 or so distinct CDR3 sequences, 25% to 35% of them singletons. The data were taken from a study of CD8 T cells in ankylosing spondylitis. Study-level points and caveats: In ankylosing spondylitis patients, matched synovial fluid reportedly showed significant enrichment of disease-linked clones. Disease-linked clones displayed a CD8+ phenotype and appeared relatively rarely in peripheral blood. Blood from ankylosing spondylitis patients appeared to carry a characteristic roughly 8-variant TCR beta motif.

The sequence derives from a male donor with ankylosing spondylitis. Sequencing was done on a sample of synovial fluid, either unsorted or a sorted T cell fraction (not recorded which). This chain links TRBV4-2 with TRBJ2-1; 10 nucleotides align to TRBD2. The CDR3 DNA follows: TGTGCCAGCAGCCAAGCAACTAGCGGGATGCGGAATGAGCAGTTCTTC. Protein: CASSQATSGMRNEQFF.